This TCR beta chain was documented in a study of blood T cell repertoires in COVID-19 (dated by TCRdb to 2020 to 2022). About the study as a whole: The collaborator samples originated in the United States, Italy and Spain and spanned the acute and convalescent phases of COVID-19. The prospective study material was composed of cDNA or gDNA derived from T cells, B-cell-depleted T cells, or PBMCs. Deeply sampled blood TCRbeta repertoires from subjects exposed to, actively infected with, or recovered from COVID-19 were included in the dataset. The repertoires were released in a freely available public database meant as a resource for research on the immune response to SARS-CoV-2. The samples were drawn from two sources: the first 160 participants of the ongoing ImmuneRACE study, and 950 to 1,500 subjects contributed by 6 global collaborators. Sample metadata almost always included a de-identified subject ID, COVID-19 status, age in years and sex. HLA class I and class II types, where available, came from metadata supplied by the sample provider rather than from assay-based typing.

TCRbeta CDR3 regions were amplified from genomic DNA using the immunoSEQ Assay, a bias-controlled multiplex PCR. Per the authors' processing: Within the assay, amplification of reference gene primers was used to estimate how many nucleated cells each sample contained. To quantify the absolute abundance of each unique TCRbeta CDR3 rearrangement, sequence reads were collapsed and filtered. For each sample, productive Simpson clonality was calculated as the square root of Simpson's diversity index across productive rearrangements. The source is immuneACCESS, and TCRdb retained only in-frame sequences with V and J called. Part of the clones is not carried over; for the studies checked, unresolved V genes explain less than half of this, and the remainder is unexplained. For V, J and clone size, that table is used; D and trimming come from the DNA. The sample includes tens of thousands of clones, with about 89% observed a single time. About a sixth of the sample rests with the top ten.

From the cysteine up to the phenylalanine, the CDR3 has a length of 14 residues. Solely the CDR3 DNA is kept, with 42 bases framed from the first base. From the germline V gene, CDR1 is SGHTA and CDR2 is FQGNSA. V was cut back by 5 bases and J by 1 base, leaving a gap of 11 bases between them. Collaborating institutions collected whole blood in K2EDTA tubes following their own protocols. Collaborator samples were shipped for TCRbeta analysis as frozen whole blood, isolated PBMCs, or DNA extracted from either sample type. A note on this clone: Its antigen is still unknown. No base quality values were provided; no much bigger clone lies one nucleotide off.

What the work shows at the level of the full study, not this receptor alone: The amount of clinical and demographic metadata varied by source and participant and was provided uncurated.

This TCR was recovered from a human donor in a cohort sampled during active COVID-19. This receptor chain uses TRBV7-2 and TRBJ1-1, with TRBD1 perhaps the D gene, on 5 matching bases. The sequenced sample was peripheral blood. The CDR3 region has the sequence CASSRGTANTEAFF. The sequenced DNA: TGTGCCAGCAGCCGGGGGACGGCGAACACTGAAGCTTTCTTT.